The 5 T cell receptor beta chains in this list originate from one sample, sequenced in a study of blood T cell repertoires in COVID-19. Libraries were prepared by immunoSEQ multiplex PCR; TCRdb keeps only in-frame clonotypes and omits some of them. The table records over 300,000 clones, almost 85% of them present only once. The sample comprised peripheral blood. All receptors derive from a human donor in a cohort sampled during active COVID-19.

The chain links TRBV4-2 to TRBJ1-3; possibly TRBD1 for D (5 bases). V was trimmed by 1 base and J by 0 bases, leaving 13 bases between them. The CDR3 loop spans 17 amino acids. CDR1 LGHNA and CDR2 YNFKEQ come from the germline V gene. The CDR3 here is CASSQVTGPASGNTIYF. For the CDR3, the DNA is TGTGCCAGCAGCCAAGTCACAGGTCCCGCCTCTGGAAACACCATATATTTT.

CDR3 in DNA: TGTGCCACCAGTGAGTCCCTTAGCACAGATACGCAGTATTTT. Translating gives CATSESLSTDTQYF. The J gene is TRBJ2-3, the V gene TRBV24-1; no clear D. V lost 4 bases and J lost 0, with 7 bases in between. In germline, CDR1 is KGHDR, CDR2 SFDVKD. This CDR3 spans 14 amino acids.

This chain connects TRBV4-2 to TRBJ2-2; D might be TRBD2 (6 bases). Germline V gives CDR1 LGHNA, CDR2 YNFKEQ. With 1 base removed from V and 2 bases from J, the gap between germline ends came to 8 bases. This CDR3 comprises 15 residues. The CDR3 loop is CASSQGDSNTGELFF. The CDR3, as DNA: TGTGCCAGCAGCCAAGGGGACTCAAACACCGGGGAGCTGTTTTTT.

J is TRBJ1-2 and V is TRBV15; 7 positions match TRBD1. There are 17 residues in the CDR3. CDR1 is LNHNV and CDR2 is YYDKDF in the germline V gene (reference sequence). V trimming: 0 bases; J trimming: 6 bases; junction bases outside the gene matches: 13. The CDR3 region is CATSRDSATGPGDGYTF. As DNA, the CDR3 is TGTGCCACCAGCAGAGATTCCGCGACAGGGCCAGGGGATGGCTACACCTTC.

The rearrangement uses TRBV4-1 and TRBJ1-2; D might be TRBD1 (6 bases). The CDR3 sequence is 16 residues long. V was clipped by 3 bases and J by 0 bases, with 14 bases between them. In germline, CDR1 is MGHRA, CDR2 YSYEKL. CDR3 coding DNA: TGCGCCAGCAGCCACACCCGAGGGGGGGCTAACTATGGCTACACCTTC. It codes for CASSHTRGGANYGYTF.